Presented here are 20 T cell receptor beta chains from one specimen sequenced in a study of naive and memory T cell subsets. An oligonucleotide containing a UMI was ligated to the 3' end of TCR cDNA. Ligated cDNA underwent four rounds of PCR with nested alpha and beta constant region primers and SP2. TCRdb reprocessed the 5' RACE reads via MiXCR and lists one record per CDR3 protein. The sample has about 62,000 distinct CDR3 sequences, roughly 8.1% seen once. The receptors were sampled from a female donor in good health.

The V and J genes are TRBV27 and TRBJ2-3; D is ambiguous. Germline V gives CDR1 MNHEY, CDR2 SMNVEV (reference sequence). The V and J ends lost 2 bases and 2 bases respectively, with 5 bases between them. The CDR3 extends over 13 amino acids. The CDR3 protein is CASSLAVTDTQYF. CDR3 nucleotides: TGTGCCAGCAGTTTAGCAGTCACAGATACGCAGTATTTT.

This clonotype was detected only a few times. This chain joins TRBV6-1 and TRBJ1-1, with D hard to call. CDR3 length: 15 amino acids. The germline V gene has CDR1 MNHNS and CDR2 SASEGT. V was cut by 2 bases and J by 0 bases, with 10 bases left in between. CDR3 residues: CASSEIFGMNTEAFF. The CDR3 DNA sequence: TGTGCCAGCAGTGAAATCTTCGGGATGAACACTGAAGCTTTCTTT.

The V and J genes are TRBV7-2 and TRBJ2-6, with 8 nucleotides matching TRBD1. V shed 4 bases, J shed 8 bases, and the junction held 16 bases outside the gene matches. There are 18 residues in the CDR3. Germline V gene data show CDR1 as SGHTA and CDR2 as FQGNSA. CDR3 residues: CASSSKGQGPALSNVLTF. In DNA, the CDR3 is TGTGCCAGCAGCTCGAAAGGACAGGGCCCAGCCTTGTCCAACGTCCTGACTTTC.

The rearrangement uses TRBV20-1 and TRBJ1-4; TRBD1 is a possible D gene (6 bases). In germline, CDR1 is DFQATT, CDR2 SNEGSKA (reference sequence). Trimming removed 1 base from V and 3 bases from J, with 21 bases in between. This CDR3 comprises 18 residues. The DNA of the CDR3 is TGCAGTGCTAGAGTGGGGGGCAGGGGACCTGAGGCTAATGAAAAACTGTTTTTT. It specifies CSARVGGRGPEANEKLFF.

The table lists this clonotype with many counts. The rearrangement uses TRBV6-2 or TRBV6-3 and TRBJ1-2, with 9 positions matching TRBD1. Germline values: CDR1 MNHEY, CDR2 SVGEGT. This CDR3 region has 14 residues. V shed 6 bases and J 6 bases; nucleotides not matched to a gene: 8. The CDR3 nucleotides read TGTGCCAGCAGAAACAGGGGGCGAACGGATGGCTACACCTTC. Its protein product is CASRNRGRTDGYTF.

This clonotype was found many times. The chain joins TRBV6-5 to TRBJ1-2; D is unresolved. The CDR3 runs 16 residues. Germline lookup yields CDR1 MNHEY and CDR2 SVGAGI. The V gene lost 6 bases and the J gene lost 0 bases, with 17 bases spanning the gap. CDR3 residues: CASSHGQRTPNYGYTF. The DNA of the CDR3 is TGTGCCAGCAGCCACGGCCAGCGGACCCCTAACTATGGCTACACCTTC.

This clonotype has ten or more counts. The genes are TRBV7-8 and TRBJ2-7, with TRBD1 as a possible D gene (5 bases). Germline V CDR1 and CDR2: SGHVS, FQNEAQ. V was cut by 4 bases and J by 2 bases, with 12 bases left in between. CDR3 length: 14 residues. The CDR3 protein is CASSSSPGPYEQYF. As DNA, the CDR3 is TGTGCCAGCAGCTCCTCGCCAGGGCCCTACGAGCAGTACTTC.

This clonotype qualifies as medium-sized (0.01 to 0.1%). The genes are TRBV29-1 and TRBJ1-1; D not certain. V was shortened by 5 bases and J by 2 bases, with 3 bases between the two germline ends. In germline, CDR1 is SQVTM, CDR2 ANQGSEA. The CDR3 contains 10 residues. CDR3 sequence reads: CSVLNTEAFF. Written as DNA, the CDR3 is TGCAGCGTTCTTAACACTGAAGCTTTCTTT.

The chain uses TRBV13 and TRBJ2-3, with D possibly matching TRBD1 (5 bases). V was pared by 1 base and J by 0 bases, with 8 bases between. CDR1 is PRHDT and CDR2 is FYEKMQ in the germline V gene (reference sequence). This CDR3 has 15 residues. The CDR3 region is CASSLARASTDTQYF. The CDR3 DNA reads as TGTGCCAGCAGCTTAGCCAGGGCCAGCACAGATACGCAGTATTTT.

The table lists this clonotype with a few counts. J is TRBJ2-5 and V is TRBV25-1; TRBD1 is a possible D gene (7 bases). From germline, CDR1 is MGHDK and CDR2 SYGVNS. V gave up 6 bases and J gave up 5 bases, with 25 bases separating them. The CDR3 sequence is 17 residues long. This chain's CDR3 is CASSPRDSATTGETQYF. The DNA for the CDR3 is TGTGCCAGCAGCCCGCGGGACAGCGCGACGACAGGGGAGACCCAGTACTTC. Supplemented by reference TRBV25-1 and TRBJ2-5, the full variable domain reads EADIYQTPRYLVIGTGKKITLECSQTMGHDKMYWYQQDPGMELHLIHYSYGVNSTEKGDLSSESTVSRIRTEHFPLTLESARPSHTSQYLCASSPRDSATTGETQYFGPGTRLLVL.

The J gene is TRBJ2-5, the V gene TRBV19, with D maybe TRBD1 (5 bases). V was trimmed by 7 bases and J by 3 bases, leaving 12 bases between them. Germline V gene data show CDR1 as LNHDA and CDR2 as SQIVND (reference sequence). The CDR3 covers 13 residues. DNA of the CDR3: TGTGCCAGTAATCGGACACCGAAAGAGACCCAGTACTTC. Translation: CASNRTPKETQYF.

The chain is built from TRBV6-5 and TRBJ1-1; tentatively, D is TRBD1 (6 bases). The V gene's germline CDR1 is MNHEY and CDR2 SVGAGI. The CDR3 is made up of 18 amino acids. Trimming shortened V by 0 bases and J by 3 bases, and 20 bases separated the two germline ends. The CDR3 here is CASSYSPYFRGKDTEAFF. CDR3 DNA sequence: TGTGCCAGCAGTTACTCACCATACTTCAGGGGAAAGGACACTGAAGCTTTCTTT.

In this sample, this clonotype turned up a few times. The chain carries TRBV3-1 and TRBJ2-3; D may be TRBD2 (6 bases). CDR1 and CDR2 (germline): LGHDT, YNNKEL (reference sequence). This CDR3 has 16 residues. Trimming pared 5 bases from V and 0 bases from J, leaving 15 bases between. The CDR3 sequence: CASSEQAGTSTDTQYF. CDR3 coding DNA: TGTGCCAGCAGCGAGCAGGCGGGAACTAGCACAGATACGCAGTATTTT.

The rearrangement uses TRBV27 and TRBJ1-5; D might be TRBD1 (5 bases). CDR1 MNHEY and CDR2 SMNVEV come from the germline V gene (reference sequence). The ends were cut back, 5 bases at V and 2 bases at J, with 7 bases in the middle. CDR3 length equals 13 residues. CDR3 residues: CASSGTRNQPQHF. CDR3 sequence (DNA): TGTGCCAGCAGTGGGACGCGCAATCAGCCCCAGCATTTT.

This clonotype was observed at least ten times. The gene calls are TRBV7-9 and TRBJ2-1; 9 bases align to TRBD1. V trimming: 5 bases; J trimming: 3 bases; junction bases outside the gene matches: 8. This CDR3 comprises 16 residues. Germline CDR1 and CDR2: SEHNR and FQNEAQ (reference sequence). CDR3 sequence (DNA): TGTGCCAGCAGCACGGGACAGGGCACCGACTACAATGAGCAGTTCTTC. This translates into CASSTGQGTDYNEQFF.

The J gene is TRBJ1-4, the V gene TRBV5-1, with D uncertain. This CDR3 spans 15 amino acids. The germline gives CDR1 SGHRS, CDR2 YFSETQ. Trimming removed 0 bases from V and 7 bases from J, with 13 bases in between. CDR3 region: CASSLAGTWGEKLFF. The DNA of the CDR3 is TGCGCCAGCAGCTTGGCCGGAACCTGGGGTGAAAAACTGTTTTTT.

Many counts were recorded for this clonotype. The chain is built from TRBV5-1 and TRBJ1-5; D not certain. The CDR3 has 15 amino acids. Germline V CDR1 and CDR2: SGHRS, YFSETQ. The V end was cut by 0 bases, the J end by 0 bases, with 7 bases between. The CDR3 sequence: CASSLGVNSNQPQHF. The DNA for the CDR3 is TGCGCCAGCAGCTTGGGAGTTAATAGCAATCAGCCCCAGCATTTT.

The chain carries TRBV6-5 and TRBJ1-1; maybe TRBD1 (5 bases). V lost 5 bases and J lost 0, with 10 bases in between. The CDR3 totals 14 residues. Looked up from germline, CDR1 is MNHEY and CDR2 is SVGAGI. In DNA, the CDR3 is TGTGCCAGCAGTCAAGACAGCTTGAACACTGAAGCTTTCTTT. Amino acid sequence: CASSQDSLNTEAFF.

The chain employs TRBV28 and TRBJ2-1, with 13 bases that match TRBD2. In germline, CDR1 is MDHEN, CDR2 SYDVKM. The CDR3 loop spans 15 amino acids. J gave up 4 bases and V 6 bases, and 3 bases lay outside the gene matches. The CDR3 sequence: CASREGLAGYNEQFF. CDR3 in DNA: TGTGCCAGCAGGGAGGGACTAGCGGGGTACAATGAGCAGTTCTTC. The whole variable domain, filled in from reference TRBV28 and TRBJ2-1, reads DVKVTQSSRYLVKRTGEKVFLECVQDMDHENMFWYRQDPGLGLRLIYFSYDVKMKEKGDIPEGYSVSREKKERFSLILESASTNQTSMYLCASREGLAGYNEQFFGPGTRLTVL.

This clonotype showed up many times. The rearrangement links TRBV12-3 or TRBV12-4 to TRBJ1-4; unclear D gene. V gave up 4 bases and J gave up 4 bases, with 7 bases separating them. This CDR3 is 13 amino acids long. The CDR3 loop reads CASSYTVNEKLFF. The CDR3 DNA reads TGTGCCAGCAGTTACACGGTTAATGAAAAACTGTTTTTT.